This T cell receptor beta chain originates from a study of HIV-infected patients and healthy controls. The repertoire came from unfractionated whole blood and reflected all unsorted peripheral T cells. This clonotype was counted at least ten times. Antigen specificity is unknown. The study, taken as a whole, reports: HIV-infected repertoires had significantly higher mean Gini indices than controls, possibly reflecting oligoclonality. Slight age and sex differences between study cohorts did not explain the diversity differences.

cDNA was made from approximately 500 ng RNA using alpha and beta constant primers. Alpha and beta chain libraries were made separately by chain-specific third strand synthesis with multiplexing indices. TCRdb reprocessed the 5' RACE reads via MiXCR and lists one record per CDR3 protein. Of under 20,000 distinct CDR3 sequences in the sample, roughly a tenth were seen once. CDR1 and CDR2 from the germline V gene are MNHEY and SVGAGI. J lost 1 base, V lost 5 bases, and 2 bases had no gene match. There are 14 residues in the CDR3. The chain employs TRBV6-5 and TRBJ1-1, with TRBD1 matching 9 bases. The sample comprised blood. The receptor was isolated from an adult in good health. CDR3: CASSEQGANTEAFF. The CDR3 nucleotides read TGTGCCAGCAGTGAACAGGGGGCGAACACTGAAGCTTTCTTT.